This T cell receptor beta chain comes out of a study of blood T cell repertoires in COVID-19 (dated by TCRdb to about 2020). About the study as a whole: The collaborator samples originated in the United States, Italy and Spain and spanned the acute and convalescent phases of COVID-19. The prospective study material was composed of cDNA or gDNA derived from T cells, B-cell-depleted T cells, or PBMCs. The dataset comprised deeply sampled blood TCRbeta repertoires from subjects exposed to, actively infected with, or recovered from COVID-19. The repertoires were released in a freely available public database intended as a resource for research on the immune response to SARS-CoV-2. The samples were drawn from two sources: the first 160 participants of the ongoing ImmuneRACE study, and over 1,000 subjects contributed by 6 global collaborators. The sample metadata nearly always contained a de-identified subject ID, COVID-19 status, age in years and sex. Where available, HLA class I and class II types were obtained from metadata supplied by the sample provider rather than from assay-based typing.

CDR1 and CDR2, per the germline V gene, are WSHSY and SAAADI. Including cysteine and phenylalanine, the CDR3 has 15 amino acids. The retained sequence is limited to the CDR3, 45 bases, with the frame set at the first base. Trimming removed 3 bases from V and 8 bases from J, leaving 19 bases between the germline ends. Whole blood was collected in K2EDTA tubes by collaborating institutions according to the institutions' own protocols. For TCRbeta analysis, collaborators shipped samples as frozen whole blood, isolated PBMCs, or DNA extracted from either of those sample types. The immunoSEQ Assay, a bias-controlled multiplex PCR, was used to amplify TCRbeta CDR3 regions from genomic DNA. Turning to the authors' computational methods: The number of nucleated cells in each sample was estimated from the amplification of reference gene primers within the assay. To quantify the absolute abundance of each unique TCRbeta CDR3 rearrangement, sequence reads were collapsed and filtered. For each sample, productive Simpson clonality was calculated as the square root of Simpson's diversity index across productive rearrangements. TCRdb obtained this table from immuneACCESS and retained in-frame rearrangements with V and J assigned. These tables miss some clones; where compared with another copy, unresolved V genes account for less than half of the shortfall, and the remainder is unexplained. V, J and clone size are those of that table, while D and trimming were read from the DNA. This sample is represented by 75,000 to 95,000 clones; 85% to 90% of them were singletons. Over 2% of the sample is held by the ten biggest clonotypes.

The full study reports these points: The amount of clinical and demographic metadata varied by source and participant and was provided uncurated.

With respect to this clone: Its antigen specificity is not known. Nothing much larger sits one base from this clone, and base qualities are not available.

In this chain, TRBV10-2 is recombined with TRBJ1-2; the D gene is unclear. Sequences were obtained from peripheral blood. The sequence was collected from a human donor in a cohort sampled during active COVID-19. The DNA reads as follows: TGCGCCAGCAGTGAACATAAACCCCCAAGTAAGGGCTACACCTTC. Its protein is CASSEHKPPSKGYTF.